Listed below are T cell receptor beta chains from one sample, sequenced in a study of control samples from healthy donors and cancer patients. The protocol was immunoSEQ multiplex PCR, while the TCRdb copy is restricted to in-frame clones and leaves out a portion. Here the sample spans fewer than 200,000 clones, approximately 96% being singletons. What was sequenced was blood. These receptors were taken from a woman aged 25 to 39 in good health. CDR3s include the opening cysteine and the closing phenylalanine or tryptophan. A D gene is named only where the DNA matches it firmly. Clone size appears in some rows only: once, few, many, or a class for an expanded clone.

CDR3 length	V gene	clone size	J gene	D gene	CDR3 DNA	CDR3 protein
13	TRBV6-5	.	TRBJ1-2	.	TGTGCCAGCAGAGCCGGGACAACCTATGGCTACACCTTC	CASRAGTTYGYTF
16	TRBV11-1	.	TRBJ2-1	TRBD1	TGTGCCAGCAGCCGGAAGCCGGGACAGGACAACAATGAGCAGTTCTTC	CASSRKPGQDNNEQFF
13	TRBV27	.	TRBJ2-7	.	TGTGCCAGCAGTTTGACGGCAGCCTACGAGCAGTACTTC	CASSLTAAYEQYF
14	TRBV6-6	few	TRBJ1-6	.	TGTGCCAGCAGCCAAGAGGGGGAGTCCGGACCCCTCCACTTT	CASSQEGESGPLHF
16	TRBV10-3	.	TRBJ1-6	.	TGTGCCATCAGTTCGGACGGGAGCTCCTATAATTCACCCCTCCACTTT	CAISSDGSSYNSPLHF
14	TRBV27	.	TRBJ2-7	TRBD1	TGTGCCAGCAGTTTGGGGACAGGGCGCTACGAGCAGTACTTC	CASSLGTGRYEQYF
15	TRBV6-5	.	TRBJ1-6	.	TGTGCCAGCAGTTACCTTGGGGGTAGTAATTCACCCCTCCACTTT	CASSYLGGSNSPLHF
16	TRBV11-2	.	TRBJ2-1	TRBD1	TGTGCCAGCAGCATGCCGGGACAGGGGGGATACAATGAGCAGTTCTTC	CASSMPGQGGYNEQFF
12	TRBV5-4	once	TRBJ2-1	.	TGTGCCAGCAGCCTGAATGTGGGAGCCCAGTTCTTC	CASSLNVGAQFF
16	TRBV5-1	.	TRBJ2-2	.	TGCGCCAGCAGCTTGGTGGCGGGTTCCAACACCGGGGAGCTGTTTTTT	CASSLVAGSNTGELFF
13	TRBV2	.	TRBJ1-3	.	TGTGCCAGCAGGGACAGCGCACGAAACACCATATATTTT	CASRDSARNTIYF
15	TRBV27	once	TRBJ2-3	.	TGTGCCAGCATCCATTGGGACGGTAGCACAGATACGCAGTATTTT	CASIHWDGSTDTQYF
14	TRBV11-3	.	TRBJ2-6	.	TGTGCCAGCAGCTCCACGGCCGGGGCCAACGTCCTGACTTTC	CASSSTAGANVLTF
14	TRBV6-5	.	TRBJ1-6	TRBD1	TGTGCCAGCAGTCCGGGACAGGGTTGGTCACCCCTCCACTTT	CASSPGQGWSPLHF
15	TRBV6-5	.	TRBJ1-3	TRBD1	TGTGCCAGCAGTTTAAACAGGGGTTCTGGAAACACCATATATTTT	CASSLNRGSGNTIYF
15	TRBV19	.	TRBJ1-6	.	TGTGCCAGTAGTGCCTTCGAGGGGAGGAATTCACCCCTCCACTTT	CASSAFEGRNSPLHF
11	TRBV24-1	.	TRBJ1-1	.	TGTGCCACCAGTGATCACAGAGAAGCTTTCTTT	CATSDHREAFF
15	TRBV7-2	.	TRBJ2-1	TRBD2	TGTGCCAGCAGGACCCTAGCGGGAGGCTACAATGAGCAGTTCTTC	CASRTLAGGYNEQFF
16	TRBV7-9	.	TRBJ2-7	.	TGTGCCAGCAGCTTAGTCCGGGGAGCGGTCTCCTACGAGCAGTACTTC	CASSLVRGAVSYEQYF
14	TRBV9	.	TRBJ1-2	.	TGTGCCAGCAGCGTAGCTGGGGGTGTCTATGGCTACACCTTC	CASSVAGGVYGYTF
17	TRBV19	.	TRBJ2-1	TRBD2	TGTGCCAGTAGTATAGGTCGGCTAGCGGGAGTGGGTAATGAGCAGTTCTTC	CASSIGRLAGVGNEQFF
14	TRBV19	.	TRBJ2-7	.	TGTGCCAGTAGTATAGGAGACGGCACCTACGAGCAGTACTTC	CASSIGDGTYEQYF
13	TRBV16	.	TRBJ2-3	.	TGTGCCAGCAGCCAAGAGGGCACAGATACGCAGTATTTT	CASSQEGTDTQYF
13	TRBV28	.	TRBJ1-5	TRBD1	TGTGCCAGCAGTTCCAGACAGGGGCAGCCCCAGCATTTT	CASSSRQGQPQHF
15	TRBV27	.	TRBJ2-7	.	TGTGCCAGCAGCACAAGAAAGGGGGGATTTTACGAGCAGTACTTC	CASSTRKGGFYEQYF
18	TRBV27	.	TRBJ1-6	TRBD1	TGTGCCAGCAGTTTAGGAGGTCCCGGGACAGGGGTCTTCTCACCCCTCCACTTT	CASSLGGPGTGVFSPLHF
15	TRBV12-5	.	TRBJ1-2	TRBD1	TGTGCTAGTGGTTTGGAGACAGGGGGTAACTATGGCTACACCTTC	CASGLETGGNYGYTF